The table lists the clone carrying this T cell receptor beta chain with a few counts. The CDR3 is 13 amino acids. Trimming left V 3 bases short and J 5 bases short, with 9 bases between. Germline CDR1 and CDR2: SGHTA and FQGNSA. The data originate from a study of blood T cells in healthy people across ages. No fewer than 5.5 micrograms of total RNA were isolated from every sample. Sample-barcoded 5' priming and a J-beta primer mix drove a second PCR of about 6 to 12 cycles. Each CDR3 protein gets one entry after TCRdb re-called the 5' RACE reads with MiXCR. The profile shows 650,000 to 800,000 distinct CDR3 sequences, under 55% of them singletons.

The TCR sequence derives from a man aged 55 to 69 in good health. This rearrangement joins TRBV7-2 to TRBJ2-3; D call uncertain. Sequences were obtained from blood. CDR3 residues: CASSLTPRDTQYF. CDR3 DNA: TGTGCCAGCAGCTTGACCCCCCGAGATACGCAGTATTTT. Combining the CDR3 with reference TRBV7-2 and TRBJ2-3 gives the whole variable domain GAGVSQSPSNKVTEKGKDVELRCDPISGHTALYWYRQSLGQGLEFLIYFQGNSAPDKSGLPSDRFSAERTGGSVSTLTIQRTQQEDSAVYLCASSLTPRDTQYFGPGTRLTVL.